The next 18 T cell receptor beta chains were all read from a single sample in a study of T cells in localized non-small cell lung cancer (dated by TCRdb to the early 2020s). Library preparation used the immunoSEQ multiplex PCR assay. What TCRdb holds here is the immuneACCESS table cut down to in-frame rearrangements. Part of the clones is not present; checked against another copy, under half of the missing clones reflect an unresolved V gene, and the others are unexplained. This sample lists about 57,000 clones; approximately 90% were detected once. Just under 20% of the sample is taken by the ten largest. Source: peripheral blood, taken before any cancer treatment. Receptor source: a man aged 40-75 years with stage I lung adenocarcinoma.

The chain links TRBV7-9 to TRBJ2-2, with D perhaps being TRBD1 or TRBD2 (5 bases each). The CDR3 contains 16 residues. V dropped 10 bases and J dropped 5 bases, with 23 bases sitting between them. CDR1 SEHNR and CDR2 FQNEAQ come from the germline V gene (reference sequence). The CDR3 DNA sequence: TGTGCCACACACCCCGGGGCTAGTGCGATTACCGGGGAGCTGTTTTTT. Protein product: CATHPGASAITGELFF.

The rearrangement uses TRBV5-1 and TRBJ2-3, with 15 bases lining up with TRBD2. With 4 bases clipped from V and 0 bases from J, the junction kept 15 bases outside the gene matches. Germline assignment: CDR1 SGHRS and CDR2 YFSETQ. The length of the CDR3 is 21 residues. The CDR3 protein is CASSLMTLGLAGGTSTDTQYF. As DNA, the CDR3 is TGCGCCAGCAGCCTCATGACCCTGGGACTAGCGGGAGGAACTAGCACAGATACGCAGTATTTT.

The gene calls are TRBV6-5 and TRBJ2-3; D is uncertain. The CDR3 covers 15 residues. Germline V gene lookup returns CDR1 MNHEY and CDR2 SVGAGI. V was shortened by 7 bases and J by 1 base, with 15 bases between the two germline ends. DNA for the CDR3: TGTGCCAGCAACCCTCTAGGTTTTGGCACAGATACGCAGTATTTT. Translation: CASNPLGFGTDTQYF.

The chain has TRBV7-9 and TRBJ2-6, with unresolved D. Germline assignment: CDR1 SEHNR and CDR2 FQNEAQ (reference sequence). Deletions cut 1 base from V and 4 bases from J, with 8 bases between. CDR3 length equals 15 residues. CDR3 in DNA: TGTGCCAGCAGCTTAGTCAGGCGGGGGGCCAACGTCCTGACTTTC. This gives the protein CASSLVRRGANVLTF.

The rearrangement joins TRBV7-6 to TRBJ2-3; no firm D call. The V gene lost 5 bases and the J gene lost 3 bases, with 18 bases spanning the gap. CDR3 length equals 16 residues. Germline assignment: CDR1 SGHVS and CDR2 FNYEAQ. CDR3 DNA: TGTGCCAGCAGCCCCCTCCTAGACGCCGCAACAGATACGCAGTATTTT. This gives the protein CASSPLLDAATDTQYF.

The V call is TRBV7-8, the J call TRBJ2-1, with 9 bases lining up with TRBD1. Germline V lookup: CDR1 SGHVS, CDR2 FQNEAQ. The trim removed 0 bases at V and 0 bases at J, leaving 3 bases unmatched. CDR3 size: 17 residues. As DNA, the CDR3 is TGTGCCAGCAGCTTAGCAGGGGGACAGGGCTCCTACAATGAGCAGTTCTTC. Translated, it gives CASSLAGGQGSYNEQFF.

J is TRBJ2-1 and V is TRBV7-9, with D perhaps matching TRBD1 or TRBD2 (5 bases each). Looked up from germline, CDR1 is SEHNR and CDR2 is FQNEAQ (reference sequence). Between the trimmed V and J ends, which lost 5 bases and 6 bases, there was a span of 11 bases. The CDR3 is made up of 13 amino acids. The CDR3 region is CASSRDGVNEQFF. CDR3 coding DNA: TGTGCCAGCAGCAGGGACGGAGTCAATGAGCAGTTCTTC.

With respect to this clone: One end of the junction does not line up with germline, which may come from a read error. The chain links TRBV5-4 to TRBJ2-3; unclear D gene. This CDR3 has 14 residues. Germline values: CDR1 SGHNT, CDR2 YYREEE (reference sequence). The CDR3 loop is CASSLEVQADTQYF. The CDR3 coding sequence is TGTGCCAGCAGTTTGGAAGTTCAGGCAGATACGCAGTATTTT.

V and J are TRBV9 and TRBJ2-3; D may be TRBD1 or TRBD2 (5 bases each). Trimming pared 3 bases from V and 5 bases from J, leaving 16 bases between. This CDR3 comprises 15 residues. Germline loops: CDR1 SGDLS, CDR2 YYNGEE. This chain's CDR3 is CASSEAGRVGDTQYF. In DNA form, the CDR3 reads TGTGCCAGCAGCGAGGCGGGCAGGGTGGGAGATACGCAGTATTTT.

The chain carries TRBV2 and TRBJ1-5; D not resolved. Germline CDR1 and CDR2: SNHLY and FYNNEI. The V end lost 2 bases, the J end lost 9 bases, and 11 bases lay between the germline ends. The length of the CDR3 is 13 residues. Written as DNA, the CDR3 is TGTGCCAGCAGTGAAAAGGGAGGGATGCCCCAGCATTTT. Translated: CASSEKGGMPQHF.

V and J are TRBV9 and TRBJ1-1; no reliable D call. Germline-derived CDR1 and CDR2 are SGDLS and YYNGEE. CDR3 length: 15 amino acids. V was pared by 4 bases and J by 2 bases, with 15 bases between. The CDR3 sequence: CASSPRTLLNTEAFF. CDR3 bases: TGTGCCAGCAGCCCCCGGACCTTACTAAACACTGAAGCTTTCTTT. Based on the CDR3 plus reference TRBV9 and TRBJ1-1, the full variable domain is DSGVTQTPKHLITATGQRVTLRCSPRSGDLSVYWYQQSLDQGLQFLIQYYNGEERAKGNILERFSAQQFPDLHSELNLSSLELGDSALYFCASSPRTLLNTEAFFGQGTRLTVV.

The chain is built from TRBV11-2 and TRBJ2-4, with D uncertain. V was shortened by 1 base and J by 0 bases, with 4 bases between the two germline ends. This CDR3 has 14 residues. CDR1 and CDR2 (germline): SGHAT, FQNNGV. This CDR3 is CASSLAGAKNIQYF. In DNA form, the CDR3 reads TGTGCCAGCAGCTTAGCGGGAGCCAAAAACATTCAGTACTTC.

The V gene is TRBV6-6, the J gene TRBJ2-5; 9 nucleotides agree with TRBD1. J gave up 1 base and V 0 bases, and 3 bases lay outside the gene matches. Germline CDR1 reads MNHNY; CDR2 reads SVGAGI (reference sequence). This CDR3 is 16 amino acids long. CDR3 sequence: CASSYSDRGFQETQYF. CDR3 nucleotide sequence: TGTGCCAGCAGTTACTCGGACAGGGGCTTCCAAGAGACCCAGTACTTC.

V and J are TRBV29-1 and TRBJ2-1, with D possibly TRBD2 on 6 matching bases. The V gene lost 3 bases and the J gene lost 2 bases, with 14 bases spanning the gap. The CDR3 contains 15 residues. Germline loops: CDR1 SQVTM, CDR2 ANQGSEA. The CDR3 bases are TGCAGCGTTGACCGCCGCGGGACTGCCTACAATGAGCAGTTCTTC. Translating it yields CSVDRRGTAYNEQFF.

The chain has TRBV6-5 and TRBJ2-4; the D gene is possibly TRBD2 (6 bases). Germline V gives CDR1 MNHEY, CDR2 SVGAGI. V was shortened by 5 bases and J by 4 bases, with 12 bases between the two germline ends. The CDR3 has 14 residues. In DNA, the CDR3 is TGTGCCAGCAGTCCGTTAGCGGAAAAAAACATTCAGTACTTC. Translating it yields CASSPLAEKNIQYF.

The CDR3 nucleotides read TGTGCCAGCAGTAGCCCCGGGGGGTCCTACAATGAGCAGTTCTTC. Translated: CASSSPGGSYNEQFF. The chain links TRBV28 to TRBJ2-1; 7 bases line up with TRBD2. The CDR3 has 15 amino acids. Per the germline V gene, CDR1 is MDHEN and CDR2 is SYDVKM. The junction had 5 bases not matched to a gene; V was cut back by 5 bases and J by 1 base. Supplemented by reference TRBV28 and TRBJ2-1, the full variable domain reads DVKVTQSSRYLVKRTGEKVFLECVQDMDHENMFWYRQDPGLGLRLIYFSYDVKMKEKGDIPEGYSVSREKKERFSLILESASTNQTSMYLCASSSPGGSYNEQFFGPGTRLTVL.

The V gene is TRBV10-2, the J gene TRBJ1-5, with 8 bases that match TRBD1. The length of the CDR3 is 14 residues. The germline V gene has CDR1 WSHSY and CDR2 SAAADI. V gave up 6 bases and J gave up 4 bases; unmatched junction bases: 5. The CDR3: CASSTTGGNQPQHF. DNA for the CDR3: TGCGCCAGCAGCACTACAGGGGGGAATCAGCCCCAGCATTTT.

The chain recombines TRBV6-6 with TRBJ2-5, with D perhaps being TRBD1 or TRBD2 (5 bases each). V lost 6 bases and J lost 4, with 12 bases in between. Germline CDR1 and CDR2: MNHNY and SVGAGI (reference sequence). This CDR3 comprises 13 residues. The CDR3, as DNA: TGTGCCAGCAGCCTAGGTGGGGGAGAGACCCAGTACTTC. Protein sequence: CASSLGGGETQYF.